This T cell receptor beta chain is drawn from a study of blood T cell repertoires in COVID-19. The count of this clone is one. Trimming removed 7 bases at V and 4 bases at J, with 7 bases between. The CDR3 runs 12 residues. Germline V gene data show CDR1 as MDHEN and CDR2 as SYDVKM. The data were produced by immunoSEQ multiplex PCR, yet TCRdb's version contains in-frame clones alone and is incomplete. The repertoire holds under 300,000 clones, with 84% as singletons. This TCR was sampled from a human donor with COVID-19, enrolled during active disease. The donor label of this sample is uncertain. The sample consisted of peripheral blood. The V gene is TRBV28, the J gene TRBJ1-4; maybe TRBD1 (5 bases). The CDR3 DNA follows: TGTGCCAGCACGCAGGGTAATGAAAAACTGTTTTTT. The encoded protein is CASTQGNEKLFF.